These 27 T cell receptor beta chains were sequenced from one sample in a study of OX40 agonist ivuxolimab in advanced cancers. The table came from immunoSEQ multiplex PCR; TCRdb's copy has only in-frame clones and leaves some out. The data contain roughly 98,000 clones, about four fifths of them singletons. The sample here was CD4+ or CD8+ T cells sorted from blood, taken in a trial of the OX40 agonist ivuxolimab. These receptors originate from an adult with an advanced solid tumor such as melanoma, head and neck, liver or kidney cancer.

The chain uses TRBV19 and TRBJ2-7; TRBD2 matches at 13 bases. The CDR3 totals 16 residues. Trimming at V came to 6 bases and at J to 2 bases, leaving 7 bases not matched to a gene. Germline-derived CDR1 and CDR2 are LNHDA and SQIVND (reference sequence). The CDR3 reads CASSRTSGRNPYEQYF. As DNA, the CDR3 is TGTGCCAGTAGCCGGACTAGCGGGAGAAATCCCTACGAGCAGTACTTC.

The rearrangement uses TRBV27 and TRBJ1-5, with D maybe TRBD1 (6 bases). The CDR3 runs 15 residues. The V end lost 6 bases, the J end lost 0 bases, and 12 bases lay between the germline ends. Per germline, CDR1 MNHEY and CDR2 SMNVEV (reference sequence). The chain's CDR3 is CASRNRGYSNQPQHF. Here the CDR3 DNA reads TGTGCCAGCAGGAATAGGGGGTATAGCAATCAGCCCCAGCATTTT.

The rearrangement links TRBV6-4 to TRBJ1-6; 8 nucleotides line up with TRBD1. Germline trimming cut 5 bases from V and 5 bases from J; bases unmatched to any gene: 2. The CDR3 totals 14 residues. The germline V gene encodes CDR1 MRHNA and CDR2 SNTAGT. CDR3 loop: CASSRTGNNSPLHF. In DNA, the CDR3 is TGTGCCAGCAGTAGGACAGGGAATAATTCACCCCTCCACTTT.

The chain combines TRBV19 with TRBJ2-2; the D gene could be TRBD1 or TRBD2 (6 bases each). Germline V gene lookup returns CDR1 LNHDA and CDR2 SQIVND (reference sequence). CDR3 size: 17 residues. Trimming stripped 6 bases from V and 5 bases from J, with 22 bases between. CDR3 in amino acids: CASRTGLGGTGTGELFF. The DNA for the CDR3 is TGTGCCAGTAGGACGGGACTGGGGGGAACAGGGACCGGGGAGCTGTTTTTT.

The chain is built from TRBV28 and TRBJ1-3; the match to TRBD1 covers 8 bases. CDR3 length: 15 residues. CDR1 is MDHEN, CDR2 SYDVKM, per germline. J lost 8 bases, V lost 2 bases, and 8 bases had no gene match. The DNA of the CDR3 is TGTGCCAGCAGTTTAAGCGGACAGGGCACGGACACCATATATTTT. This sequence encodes CASSLSGQGTDTIYF.

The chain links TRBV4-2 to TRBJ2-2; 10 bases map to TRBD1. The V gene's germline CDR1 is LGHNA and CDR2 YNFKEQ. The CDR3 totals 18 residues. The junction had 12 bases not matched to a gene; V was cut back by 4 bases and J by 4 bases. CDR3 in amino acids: CASSPGDRGSFGTGELFF. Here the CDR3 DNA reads TGTGCCAGCAGCCCCGGGGACAGGGGAAGTTTTGGCACCGGGGAGCTGTTTTTT.

The CDR3, as DNA: TGTGCCAGCAGCCAGGCCCCAGCGGGAGGGCCGCAGGAGACCCAGTACTTC. Its translation: CASSQAPAGGPQETQYF. The V gene is TRBV4-2, the J gene TRBJ2-5; 10 nucleotides agree with TRBD2. The CDR3 sequence is 17 residues long. Germline CDR1 and CDR2: LGHNA and YNFKEQ. V lost 3 bases to trimming and J lost 5 bases; unmatched junction nucleotides: 12.

CDR3 amino acids: CASSRDGAYNSPLHF. The CDR3 DNA reads TGCGCCAGCAGCCGGGACGGCGCCTATAATTCACCCCTCCACTTT. The chain employs TRBV4-1 and TRBJ1-6; D is possibly TRBD1 (5 bases). CDR3 length: 15 amino acids. The V gene's germline CDR1 is MGHRA and CDR2 YSYEKL. The V end lost 4 bases, the J end lost 2 bases, and 9 bases lay between the germline ends.

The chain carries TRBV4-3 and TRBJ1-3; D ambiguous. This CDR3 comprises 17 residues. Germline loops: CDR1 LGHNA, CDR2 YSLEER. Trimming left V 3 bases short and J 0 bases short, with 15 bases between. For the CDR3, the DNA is TGCGCCAGCAGCCAGGACCTCGGCCGGAGCTCTGGAAACACCATATATTTT. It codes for CASSQDLGRSSGNTIYF.

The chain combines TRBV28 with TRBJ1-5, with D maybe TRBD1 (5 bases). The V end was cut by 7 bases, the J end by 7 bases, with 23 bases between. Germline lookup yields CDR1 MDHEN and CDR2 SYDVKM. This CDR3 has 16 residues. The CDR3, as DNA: TGTGCCAGCACCCTGGGGGGGGGACGGACATCACAGCCCCAGCATTTT. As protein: CASTLGGGRTSQPQHF.

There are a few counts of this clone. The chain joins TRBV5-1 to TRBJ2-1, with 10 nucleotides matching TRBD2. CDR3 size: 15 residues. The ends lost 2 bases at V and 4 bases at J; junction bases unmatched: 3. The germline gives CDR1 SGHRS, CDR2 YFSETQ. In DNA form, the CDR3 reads TGCGCCAGCAGCTTTAGCGGGGGGATTTACAATGAGCAGTTCTTC. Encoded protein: CASSFSGGIYNEQFF.

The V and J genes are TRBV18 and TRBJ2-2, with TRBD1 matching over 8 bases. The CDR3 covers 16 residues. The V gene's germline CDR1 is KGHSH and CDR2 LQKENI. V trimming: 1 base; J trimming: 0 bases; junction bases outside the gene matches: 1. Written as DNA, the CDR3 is TGTGCCAGCTCACCACGACAGGGGACGAACACCGGGGAGCTGTTTTTT. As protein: CASSPRQGTNTGELFF.

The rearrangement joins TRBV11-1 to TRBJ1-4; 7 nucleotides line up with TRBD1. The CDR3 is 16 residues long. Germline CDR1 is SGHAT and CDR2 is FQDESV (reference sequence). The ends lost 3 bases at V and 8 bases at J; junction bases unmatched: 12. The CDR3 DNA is TGTGCCAGCAGCTTCTCTACCGGGACAGCGGCAGAAAAACTGTTTTTT. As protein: CASSFSTGTAAEKLFF. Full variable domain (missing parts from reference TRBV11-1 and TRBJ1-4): EAEVAQSPRYKITEKSQAVAFWCDPISGHATLYWYRQILGQGPELLVQFQDESVVDDSQLPKDRFSAERLKGVDSTLKIQPAELGDSAMYLCASSFSTGTAAEKLFFGSGTQLSVL.

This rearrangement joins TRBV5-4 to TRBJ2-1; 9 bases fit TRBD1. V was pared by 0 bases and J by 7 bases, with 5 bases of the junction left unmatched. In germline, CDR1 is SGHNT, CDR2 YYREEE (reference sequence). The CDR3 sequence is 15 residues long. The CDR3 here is CASSLEGTGRNEQFF. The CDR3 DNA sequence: TGTGCCAGCAGCTTGGAGGGGACAGGGAGAAATGAGCAGTTCTTC.

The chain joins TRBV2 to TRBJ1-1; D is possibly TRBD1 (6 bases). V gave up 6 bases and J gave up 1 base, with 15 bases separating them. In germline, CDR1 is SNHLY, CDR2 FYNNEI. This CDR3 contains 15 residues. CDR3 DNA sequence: TGTGCCAGCAGGGGTAGGGGGAGAGGGAACACTGAAGCTTTCTTT. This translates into CASRGRGRGNTEAFF.

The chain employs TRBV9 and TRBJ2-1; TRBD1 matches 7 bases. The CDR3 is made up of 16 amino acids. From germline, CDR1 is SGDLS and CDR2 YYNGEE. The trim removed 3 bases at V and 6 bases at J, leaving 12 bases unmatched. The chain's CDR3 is CASSEGGNPGINEQFF. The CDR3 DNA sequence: TGTGCCAGCAGCGAAGGGGGCAACCCCGGCATCAATGAGCAGTTCTTC.

The CDR3 DNA sequence: TGCGCCAGCAGCCAACGCCGGACTAGCGGGAGAGAAAGCAATGAGCAGTTCTTC. Protein product: CASSQRRTSGRESNEQFF. The rearrangement uses TRBV4-1 and TRBJ2-1; 13 positions match TRBD2. The V gene's germline CDR1 is MGHRA and CDR2 YSYEKL. V lost 2 bases to trimming and J lost 6 bases; unmatched junction nucleotides: 10. This CDR3 has 18 amino acids.

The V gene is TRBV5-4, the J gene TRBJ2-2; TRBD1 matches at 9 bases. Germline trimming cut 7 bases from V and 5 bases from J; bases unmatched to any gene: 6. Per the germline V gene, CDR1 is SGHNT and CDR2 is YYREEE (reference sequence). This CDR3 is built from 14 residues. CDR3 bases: TGTGCCAGCCAGGGACAGGGATCGACCGGGGAGCTGTTTTTT. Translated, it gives CASQGQGSTGELFF.

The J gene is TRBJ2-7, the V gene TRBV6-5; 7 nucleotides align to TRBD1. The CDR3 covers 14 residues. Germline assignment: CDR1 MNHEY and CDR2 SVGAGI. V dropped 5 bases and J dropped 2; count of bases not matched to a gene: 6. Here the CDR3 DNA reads TGTGCCAGCAGTATGACAGGGAGCGCCTACGAGCAGTACTTC. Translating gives CASSMTGSAYEQYF.

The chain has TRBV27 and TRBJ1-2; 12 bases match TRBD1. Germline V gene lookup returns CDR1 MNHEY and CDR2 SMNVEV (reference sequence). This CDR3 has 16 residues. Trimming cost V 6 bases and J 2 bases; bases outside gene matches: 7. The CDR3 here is CASRGTGGLGNYGYTF. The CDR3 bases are TGTGCCAGCAGGGGGACAGGGGGCTTGGGGAACTATGGCTACACCTTC.

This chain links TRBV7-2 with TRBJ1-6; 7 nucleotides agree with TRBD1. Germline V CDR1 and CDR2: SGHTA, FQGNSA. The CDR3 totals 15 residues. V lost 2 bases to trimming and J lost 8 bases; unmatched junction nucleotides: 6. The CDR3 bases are TGTGCCAGCAGCTTAAGCCAGGGGGGTCATTCACCCCTCCACTTT. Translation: CASSLSQGGHSPLHF.

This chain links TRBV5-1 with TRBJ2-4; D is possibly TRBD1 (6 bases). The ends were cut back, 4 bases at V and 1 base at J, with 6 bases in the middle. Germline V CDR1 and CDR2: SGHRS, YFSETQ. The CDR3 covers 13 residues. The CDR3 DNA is TGCGCCAGCAGCCAGGGGGCCAAAAACATTCAGTACTTC. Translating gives CASSQGAKNIQYF.

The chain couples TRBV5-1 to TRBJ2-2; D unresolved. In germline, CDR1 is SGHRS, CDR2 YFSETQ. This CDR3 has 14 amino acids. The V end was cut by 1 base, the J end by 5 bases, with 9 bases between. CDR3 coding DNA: TGCGCCAGCAGCTTGACCCAGACTACCGGGGAGCTGTTTTTT. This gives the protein CASSLTQTTGELFF.

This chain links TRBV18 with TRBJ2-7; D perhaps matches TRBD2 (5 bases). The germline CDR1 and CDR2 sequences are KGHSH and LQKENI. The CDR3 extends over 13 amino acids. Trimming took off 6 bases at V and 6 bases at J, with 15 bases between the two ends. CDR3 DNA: TGTGCCAGCTCCCCGAGGGCGGACGGCGAGCAGTACTTC. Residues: CASSPRADGEQYF.

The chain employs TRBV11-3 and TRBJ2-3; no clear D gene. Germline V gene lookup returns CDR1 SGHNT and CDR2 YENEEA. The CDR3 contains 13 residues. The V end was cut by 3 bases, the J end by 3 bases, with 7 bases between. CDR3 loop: CASSFGGTDTQYF. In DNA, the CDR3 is TGTGCCAGCAGCTTTGGCGGAACAGATACGCAGTATTTT.

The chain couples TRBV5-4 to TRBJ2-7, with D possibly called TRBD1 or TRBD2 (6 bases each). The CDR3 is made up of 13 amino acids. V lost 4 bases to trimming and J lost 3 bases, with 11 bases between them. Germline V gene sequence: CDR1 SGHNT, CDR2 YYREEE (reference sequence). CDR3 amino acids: CASSQGGLYEQYF. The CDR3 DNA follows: TGTGCCAGCAGCCAAGGGGGGCTCTACGAGCAGTACTTC. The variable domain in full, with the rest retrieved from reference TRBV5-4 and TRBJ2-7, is ETGVTQSPTHLIKTRGQQVTLRCSSQSGHNTVSWYQQALGQGPQFIFQYYREEENGRGNFPPRFSGLQFPNYSSELNVNALELDDSALYLCASSQGGLYEQYFGPGTRLTVT.

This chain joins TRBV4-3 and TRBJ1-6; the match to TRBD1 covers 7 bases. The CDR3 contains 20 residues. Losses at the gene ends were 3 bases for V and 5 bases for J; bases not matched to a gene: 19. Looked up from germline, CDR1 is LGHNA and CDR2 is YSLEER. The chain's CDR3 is CASSQAKAFGKGANNSPLHF. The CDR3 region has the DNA TGCGCCAGCAGCCAGGCCAAGGCTTTCGGAAAGGGGGCGAATAATTCACCCCTCCACTTT.